The sample holds many counts of the clone carrying this TCR beta chain. Its antigen remains unknown. This sample is part of a study of T cells in Graves' hyperthyroidism and ophthalmopathy. Amplified TCR beta CDR3 regions derived from RNA transcripts. Researchers ran a first-round RT-PCR on the TCR CDR3 using the HTBI primer set. A single record per CDR3 protein comes from TCRdb applying MiXCR to the multiplex PCR reads. The sample shows around 440,000 distinct CDR3 sequences, roughly 14% of them seen only once. Graves' hyperthyroidism showing no ophthalmopathy progression within 18 months was considered stable. Hyperthyroidism, newly diagnosed and lasting under 2 months, affected patients aged 18 to 65. The study, taken as a whole, reports: Appearing also in blood were most of the thyroid clonotypes expanded above 0.001. The model predicted ophthalmopathy a median approximately 6.3 months before onset.

Germline CDR1 MDHEN, CDR2 SYDVKM. This CDR3 comprises 13 residues. The ends were cut back, 11 bases at V and 5 bases at J, with 18 bases in the middle. The V gene is TRBV28, the J gene TRBJ1-2, with D perhaps matching TRBD1 (5 bases). The sequencing sample was made of blood. This clonotype was sampled from a woman between 18 and 29 years old with Graves' hyperthyroidism. The CDR3 DNA is TGTGCCGAGGGGCAGCTGGGAAGTTATGGCTACACCTTC. Translating gives CAEGQLGSYGYTF.